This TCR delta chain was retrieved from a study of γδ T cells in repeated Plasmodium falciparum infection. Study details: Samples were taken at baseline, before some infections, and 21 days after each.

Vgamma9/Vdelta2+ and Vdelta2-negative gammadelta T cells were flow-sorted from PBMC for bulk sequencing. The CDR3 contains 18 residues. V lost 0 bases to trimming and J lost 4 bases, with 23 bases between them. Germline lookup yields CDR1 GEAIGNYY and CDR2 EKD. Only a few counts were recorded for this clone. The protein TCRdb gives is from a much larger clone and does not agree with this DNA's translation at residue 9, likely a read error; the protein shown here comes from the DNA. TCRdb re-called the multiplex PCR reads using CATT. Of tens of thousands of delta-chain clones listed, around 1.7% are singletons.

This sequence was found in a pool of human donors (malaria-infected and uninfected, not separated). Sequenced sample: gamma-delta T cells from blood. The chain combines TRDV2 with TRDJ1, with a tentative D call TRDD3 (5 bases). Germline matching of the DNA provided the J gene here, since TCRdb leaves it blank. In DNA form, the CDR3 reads TGTGCCTGTGACACCGTGAAGAGGAATACGTCTTTGGGCGATAAACTCATCTTT. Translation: CACDTVKRNTSLGDKLIF.